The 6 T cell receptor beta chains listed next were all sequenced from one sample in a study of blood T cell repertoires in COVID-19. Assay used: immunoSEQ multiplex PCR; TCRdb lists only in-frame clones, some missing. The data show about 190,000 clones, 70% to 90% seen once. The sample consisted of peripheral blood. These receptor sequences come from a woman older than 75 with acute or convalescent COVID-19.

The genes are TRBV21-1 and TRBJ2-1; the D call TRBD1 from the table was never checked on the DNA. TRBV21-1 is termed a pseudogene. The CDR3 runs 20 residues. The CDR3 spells CASSKDRMAWNRESYNEQFF. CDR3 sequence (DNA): TGTGCCAGCAGCAAAGATAGGATGGCATGGAACAGGGAATCCTACAATGAGCAGTTCTTC.

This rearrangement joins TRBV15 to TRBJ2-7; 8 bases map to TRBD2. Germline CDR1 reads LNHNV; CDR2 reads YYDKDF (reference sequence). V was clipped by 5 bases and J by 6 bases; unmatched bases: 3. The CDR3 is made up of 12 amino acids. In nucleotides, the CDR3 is TGTGCCACCAGCCCCCGGGGGGGCGAGCAGTACTTC. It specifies CATSPRGGEQYF.

CDR3 region: CASSLGVGRLYQPQHF. CDR3 nucleotides: TGTGCCAGCAGCTTAGGGGTGGGCAGACTATATCAGCCCCAGCATTTT. The genes are TRBV7-9 and TRBJ1-5; D is unclear. Per the germline V gene, CDR1 is SEHNR and CDR2 is FQNEAQ (reference sequence). The CDR3 length is 16 residues. V lost 1 base and J 5 bases, leaving 15 bases between the germline ends.

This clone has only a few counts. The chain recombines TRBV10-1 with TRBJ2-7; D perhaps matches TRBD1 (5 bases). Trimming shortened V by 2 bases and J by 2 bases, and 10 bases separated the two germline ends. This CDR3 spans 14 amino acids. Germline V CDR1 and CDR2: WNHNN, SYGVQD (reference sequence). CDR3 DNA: TGCGCCAGCAGTGAGCCAGGGCGAGCCTACGAGCAGTACTTC. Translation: CASSEPGRAYEQYF.

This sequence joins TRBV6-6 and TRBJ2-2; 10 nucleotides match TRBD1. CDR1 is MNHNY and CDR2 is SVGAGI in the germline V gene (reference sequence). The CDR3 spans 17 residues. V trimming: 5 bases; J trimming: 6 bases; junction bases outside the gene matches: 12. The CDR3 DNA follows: TGTGCCAGCAGTCAAAGGACAGGGGGGCAGTTGCCCGGGGAGCTGTTTTTT. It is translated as CASSQRTGGQLPGELFF.

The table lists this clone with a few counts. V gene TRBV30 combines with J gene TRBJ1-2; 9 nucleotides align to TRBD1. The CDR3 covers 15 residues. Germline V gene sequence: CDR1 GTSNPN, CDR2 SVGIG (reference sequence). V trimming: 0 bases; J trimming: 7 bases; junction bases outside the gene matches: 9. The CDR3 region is CAWSVLAGQGSGYTF. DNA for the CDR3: TGTGCCTGGAGTGTACTTGCGGGACAGGGTTCTGGCTACACCTTC.